What follows describes a single T cell receptor beta chain. Its antigen remains unknown. One end of the junction varies from germline; a read error may be responsible. This sample is drawn from a study of a mutant IDH1 vaccine in newly diagnosed glioma. Study context: Before enrollment, the patients had been treated with radiotherapy alone, temozolomide alone, or both together. Most of them had received both.

Time point in this sample: week 5, during vaccination. Topical imiquimod accompanied each vaccine dose, which consisted of 300 ug of mutant IDH1 20-mer peptide. The CDR3 is 14 amino acids. Looked up from germline, CDR1 is SGHVS and CDR2 is FQNEAQ. The table came from immunoSEQ multiplex PCR; TCRdb's copy has only in-frame clones and leaves some out. The table includes approximately 24,000 clones, 77% detected once. This TCR came from a man aged 40-50 years with glioma. The rearrangement joins TRBV7-8 to TRBJ2-5; the match to TRBD2 covers 9 bases. Sequenced material: PBMCs, taken from a glioma patient whose treatment included an IDH1 peptide vaccine. CDR3 amino acids: CASSLAGIRETQYF. In DNA form, the CDR3 reads TGTGCCAGCAGCCTAGCGGGAATACGTGAGACCCAGTACTTC.